A selection of T cell receptor beta chains follows, all from one sample in a study of response to subunit inactivated influenza vaccine. TCRdb used MiXCR to reprocess the RT-PCR reads, holding one entry per CDR3 protein. This table holds hundreds of thousands of distinct CDR3 sequences, less than 10% found once. Sequenced material: PBMCs from blood, taken less than 30 months after vaccination. These receptors originate from a man aged 50 to 69 who received an inactivated influenza vaccine. Each CDR3 is given with its conserved first and last residue. Each record gives: D gene, J gene, V gene, clone size, CDR3 DNA, CDR3 protein. A D gene is named only where the DNA matches it firmly. Clone size appears in some rows only: once, few, many, or a class for an expanded clone.

. TRBJ1-1 TRBV20-1 many TGCAGTGCCCTACAGGCCACGTTAAACACTGAAGCTTTCTTT CSALQATLNTEAFF
. TRBJ2-7 TRBV24-1 . TGTGCCACCAGTGATTTCGACGAGCAGTACTTC CATSDFDEQYF
. TRBJ2-5 TRBV20-1 few TGCAGTGCTGCACTACGGGAGACCCAGTACTTC CSAALRETQYF
. TRBJ2-1 TRBV11-2 few TGTGCCAGCAGCCCCGGACTCCTTTTCTACAATGAGCAGTTCTTC CASSPGLLFYNEQFF
TRBD2 TRBJ2-2 TRBV28 . TGTGCCAGCAGTTTCCCGACCCTGGGACTAGCGGGACCAACGAACACCGGGGAGCTGTTTTTT CASSFPTLGLAGPTNTGELFF
. TRBJ1-5 TRBV12-3/TRBV12-4 many TGTGCCAGCAGTTTAATGACGGGTTACCGTAGCAATCAGCCCCAGCATTTT CASSLMTGYRSNQPQHF
. TRBJ2-1 TRBV12-3/TRBV12-4 . TGTGCCAGCAGTTTCCTTCAGGGTTCCTACAATGAGCAGTTCTTC CASSFLQGSYNEQFF
. TRBJ2-1 TRBV25-1 . TGTGCCAGCAGTGAAAGCGGAATTTACAATGAGCAGTTCTTC CASSESGIYNEQFF
. TRBJ2-5 TRBV6-6 many TGTGCCAGCAGCGACACCCAAGAGACCCAGTACTTC CASSDTQETQYF
. TRBJ1-1 TRBV29-1 few TGCAGCGTTCAAAGGGGCTTTGAAGCTTTCTTT CSVQRGFEAFF
. TRBJ1-2 TRBV5-1 . TGCGCCAGCAGCTTTGACAGAGGAGAATATGGCTACACCTTC CASSFDRGEYGYTF
TRBD2 TRBJ2-1 TRBV4-2 many TGTGCCAGCAGCTGGACTAGCGGGAGAACCTACAATGAGCAGTTCTTC CASSWTSGRTYNEQFF
. TRBJ2-5 TRBV2 . TGTGTGGGCACTGTGTACCAAGAGACCCAGTACTTC CVGTVYQETQYF
. TRBJ2-3 TRBV4-1 many TGCGCCAGCAGCCAAGAGAACACAGGGTTTCTAGGTACGCAGTATTTT CASSQENTGFLGTQYF
TRBD1 TRBJ2-1 TRBV28 many TGTGCCAGCAGTATTACTACAGGGGCGGAGGAGTTCTTC CASSITTGAEEFF
. TRBJ2-3 TRBV28 few TGTGCCACCAGGACGGGACTCCAATGGTCAGATACGCAGTATTTT CATRTGLQWSDTQYF
TRBD2 TRBJ2-3 TRBV20-1 few TGCAGTGCTAGGAAGCGGGGGTTGGGCACAGATACGCAGTATTTT CSARKRGLGTDTQYF
TRBD2 TRBJ2-7 TRBV20-1 many TGCAGTGCTCCAACTAGCGGGAGAGGGTGGGAGCAGTACTTC CSAPTSGRGWEQYF
TRBD1 TRBJ1-5 TRBV12-3/TRBV12-4 . TGTGCCAGCAGCCCGGCGACAGGGTCCTCATATAGCAATCAGCCCCAGCATTTT CASSPATGSSYSNQPQHF
. TRBJ2-7 TRBV28 many TGTGCCAGCAGTCTGAGTGGCGAGCAGTACTTC CASSLSGEQYF
. TRBJ2-1 TRBV6-1 . TGTGCCAGCAGGCCAGGGGGTACTAGCGGATACAATGAGCAGTTCTTC CASRPGGTSGYNEQFF
TRBD2 TRBJ2-5 TRBV9 few TGTGCCAGCAGCGTAGAACAGCGGGGGGCCTTTCAAGAGACCCAGTACTTC CASSVEQRGAFQETQYF
TRBD1 TRBJ1-2 TRBV2 . TGTGCCAGCAGTCCCGGGACAGGGTTAGGTGGCTACACCTTC CASSPGTGLGGYTF
TRBD1 TRBJ2-5 TRBV7-2 few TGTGCCAGCAGCGGACAGGGTTACGAGACCCAGTACTTC CASSGQGYETQYF
TRBD2 TRBJ2-2 TRBV11-2 . TGTGCCAGCAGCTCGGGACTAGCGGGAGGGATGAACACCGGGGAGCTGTTTTTT CASSSGLAGGMNTGELFF
. TRBJ1-5 TRBV27 many TGTGCCAGCGCACCCAGAGCGGGGCAGTCGAGCAATCAGCCCCAGCATTTT CASAPRAGQSSNQPQHF
TRBD2 TRBJ2-5 TRBV10-3 . TGTGCCATCAGTGAGAGACTAGCGGGAGTACGGGAGACCCAGTACTTC CAISERLAGVRETQYF
. TRBJ2-3 TRBV5-1 many TGCGCCAGCAGCCAAGCGCCACTAGCAGCAACACGAGATACGCAGTATTTT CASSQAPLAATRDTQYF
TRBD2 TRBJ2-7 TRBV5-1 few TGCGCCAGCAGACCTGGGACTAGCGGAAGAAGCTCCTACGAGCAGTACTTC CASRPGTSGRSSYEQYF
. TRBJ2-3 TRBV20-1 few TGCAGTGTTGGCCATAGACTCACAGATACGCAGTATTTT CSVGHRLTDTQYF
TRBD2 TRBJ2-1 TRBV6-5 many TGTGCCAGCAGTTACTCGAACGGGGAGGGCAATGAGCAGTTCTTC CASSYSNGEGNEQFF
. TRBJ2-3 TRBV5-1 . TGCGCCAGCAGCTCATCCGCTGGGACCACAGATACGCAGTATTTT CASSSSAGTTDTQYF
TRBD2 TRBJ2-4 TRBV11-1 . TGTGCCAGCAGCTTAGTTACCTTAGCGGGAGGAACCAAAAACATTCAGTACTTC CASSLVTLAGGTKNIQYF
. TRBJ2-1 TRBV14 few TGTGCCAGCAGCCAAGTCGCGTACAATGAGCAGTTCTTC CASSQVAYNEQFF
. TRBJ2-7 TRBV5-6 . TGTGCCAGCAGTAGTGAGACATTACCCTACGAGCAGTACTTC CASSSETLPYEQYF
. TRBJ2-5 TRBV20-1 few TGCAGTGCTAGAGATAGCCTAGTGCAAGAGACCCAGTACTTC CSARDSLVQETQYF
. TRBJ1-2 TRBV27 few TGTGCCAGCAGACACGGGACGATGGAGTATGGCTACACCTTC CASRHGTMEYGYTF
. TRBJ2-2 TRBV4-2 many TGTGCCAGCAGCCAATTCGGGGAGCTGTTTTTT CASSQFGELFF
TRBD2 TRBJ2-2 TRBV20-1 . TGCAGTGCTAGGAGACTAGCGGGAGGGGGCGGGGAGCTGTTTTTT CSARRLAGGGGELFF
. TRBJ1-6 TRBV20-1 many TGCAGTGCCGAGATCGGGAATTCACCCCTCCACTTT CSAEIGNSPLHF
TRBD1 TRBJ1-1 TRBV29-1 . TGCAGCGCGCGGACAGGGGGGACTGAAGCTTTCTTT CSARTGGTEAFF
. TRBJ1-5 TRBV12-3/TRBV12-4 . TGTGCCAGCAGCGGACAGAGGAATCAGCCCCAGCATTTT CASSGQRNQPQHF
. TRBJ2-3 TRBV7-8 few TGTGCCAGCAGCTTAGAATCCTATAGCACAGATACGCAGTATTTT CASSLESYSTDTQYF
TRBD1 TRBJ1-1 TRBV20-1 few TGCAGTGCTCCCTCCCAGGGACAGACGAACACTGAAGCTTTCTTT CSAPSQGQTNTEAFF
TRBD2 TRBJ2-3 TRBV6-1 few TGTGCCAGCAACCCGGGACTAGCGGCTAACACAGATACGCAGTATTTT CASNPGLAANTDTQYF
TRBD1 TRBJ2-1 TRBV29-1 . TGCAGCGTGAGGGCGACAGGGTATAATGAGCAGTTCTTC CSVRATGYNEQFF